The rows below give T cell receptor beta chains drawn from one sample of a study of blood T cell repertoires in COVID-19. Produced via immunoSEQ multiplex PCR; TCRdb's table is partial and in-frame only. The data contain 130,000 to 150,000 clones, over 75% of them seen just once; the ten biggest clones take up roughly 8%. The sequenced sample consisted of peripheral blood. These receptors were taken from a woman in her sixties or seventies with COVID-19, enrolled during active disease. The CDR3 runs from the conserved cysteine through the conserved F or W. Fields, in order: clone size, J gene, V gene, D gene, CDR3 DNA, CDR3 protein. The D gene is left open where the match is weak. Only some rows state a clone size, as once, few, many or a class for expanded clones.

>-|TRBJ2-5|TRBV4-1|TRBD2
TGCGCCAGCAGCCCTCGGGTAGCGGGGGGGTCAGAGACCCAGTACTTC
CASSPRVAGGSETQYF
>-|TRBJ1-2|TRBV5-4|TRBD1
TGTGCCAGCAGCGTGGGACAGGGGGCGTCTAACTATGGCTACACCTTC
CASSVGQGASNYGYTF
>-|TRBJ2-3|TRBV10-3|TRBD2
TGTGCCATCAGTCCTTCTAGCGGGGGGGCCGCAGATACGCAGTATTTT
CAISPSSGGAADTQYF
>-|TRBJ2-7|TRBV18|-
TGTGCCAGCTCACCTACAGGGTCCCCCTCGGAGAAGTACTTC
CASSPTGSPSEKYF
>-|TRBJ2-5|TRBV5-1|-
TGCGCCAGCAGCTTGGGCCGGTTAGAGACCCAGTACTTC
CASSLGRLETQYF
>-|TRBJ2-1|TRBV19|-
TGTGCCAGTAGTAGGCTAGCGAATAACAATGAGCAGTTCTTC
CASSRLANNNEQFF
>-|TRBJ2-4|TRBV7-3|TRBD1
TGTGCCAGCAGCTTATCGTCAGGGACAGGGGGCAGCATTCAGTACTTC
CASSLSSGTGGSIQYF
>-|TRBJ2-7|TRBV5-1|TRBD1
TGCGCCAGCAGCTTGGCCCCGGGACAGGGGGACGAGCAGTACTTC
CASSLAPGQGDEQYF
>-|TRBJ1-1|TRBV7-9|-
TGTGCCAGCAGCTTGTGGTACAGGGATTCCCCTGAAGCTTTCTTT
CASSLWYRDSPEAFF
>-|TRBJ2-5|TRBV18|TRBD1
TGTGCCAGCTCACCAAGAAGGGGGCCACAAGAGACCCAGTACTTC
CASSPRRGPQETQYF
>-|TRBJ2-3|TRBV19|TRBD2
TGTGCCAGTAGTATAGCCACTAGCGTCTTAGCAGATACGCAGTATTTT
CASSIATSVLADTQYF
>-|TRBJ1-1|TRBV3-1/TRBV3-2|-
TGTGCCAGCAGCCCTAATCCGGGGAGCACTGAAGCTTTCTTT
CASSPNPGSTEAFF
>-|TRBJ2-5|TRBV11-1|TRBD1
TGTGCCAGCAGCTTAGCGCTAGGACAGGGGCAAGAGACCCAGTACTTC
CASSLALGQGQETQYF
>-|TRBJ1-6|TRBV5-6|TRBD1
TGTGCCAGCAGCGGGGACAGCAACTCCTATAATTCACCCCTCCACTTT
CASSGDSNSYNSPLHF
>-|TRBJ2-7|TRBV5-1|-
TGCGCCAGCAGCTTGTATCCCGAGAGCTCCTACGAGCAGTACTTC
CASSLYPESSYEQYF
>-|TRBJ1-1|TRBV21-1|-
TGTGCCAGCAGCAAACCCCGCGGTGGGACAGTGAACACTGAAGCTTTCTTT
CASSKPRGGTVNTEAFF
>-|TRBJ2-1|TRBV29-1|-
TGCAGCGTTCCCAGCGCCCTAAACTACAATGAGCAGTTCTTC
CSVPSALNYNEQFF
>once|TRBJ1-4|TRBV19|-
TGTGCCAGTAGTATAGATCTAGCGGTAGTGAATGAAAAACTGTTTTTT
CASSIDLAVVNEKLFF
>-|TRBJ1-4|TRBV29-1|TRBD1
TGCAGCGTTGCCGGGACAGGAACTAATGAAAAACTGTTTTTT
CSVAGTGTNEKLFF
>-|TRBJ2-3|TRBV11-2|TRBD2
TGTGCCAGCACCCGAACTAGCGGCTCCACAGATACGCAGTATTTT
CASTRTSGSTDTQYF
>-|TRBJ1-4|TRBV10-2|TRBD1
TGCGCCAGCACCCTGGGACAGGGAGTAACTAATGAAAAACTGTTTTTT
CASTLGQGVTNEKLFF
>-|TRBJ1-3|TRBV14|-
TGTGCCAGCAGCCAGGGTACGGGAGGAAACACCATATATTTT
CASSQGTGGNTIYF
>-|TRBJ1-1|TRBV20-1|-
TGCAGTGCTAGTGGAGTCCGACAGGTCCACTCGAACACTGAAGCTTTCTTT
CSASGVRQVHSNTEAFF
>-|TRBJ2-6|TRBV18|TRBD1
TGTGCCAGCTCACCAAATACGGCGGGACAGGGACTGAACTCTGGGGCCAACGTCCTGACTTTC
CASSPNTAGQGLNSGANVLTF
>-|TRBJ2-2|TRBV4-1|TRBD2
TGCGCCAGCAGCCAACTAGTTGGGTTAGCGGGGGGCTTAAACACCGGGGAGCTGTTTTTT
CASSQLVGLAGGLNTGELFF
>-|TRBJ1-6|TRBV6-6|TRBD1
TGTGCCAGCAGTCCGGGACAGGGTTTGTATTCACCCCTCCACTTT
CASSPGQGLYSPLHF
>-|TRBJ1-4|TRBV9|TRBD1
TGTGCCAGCAGCGTAGGGGGGACAGGGGTAGGCGAAAAACTGTTTTTT
CASSVGGTGVGEKLFF
>-|TRBJ2-1|TRBV5-1|-
TGCGCCAGCAGCTTGGCCGTCGGAGGCTACAATGAGCAGTTCTTC
CASSLAVGGYNEQFF
>-|TRBJ1-2|TRBV27|TRBD1
TGTGCCAGCAGTTCATGGGACAGGTCTAACTATGGCTACACCTTC
CASSSWDRSNYGYTF
>once|TRBJ1-4|TRBV28|TRBD1
TGTGCCAGCAGTCCCTCGACAGGGATCAATGAAAAACTGTTTTTT
CASSPSTGINEKLFF
>-|TRBJ2-3|TRBV2|-
TGTGCCAGCGGGGGGGCCGGCACAGATACGCAGTATTTT
CASGGAGTDTQYF
>-|TRBJ2-2|TRBV10-3|TRBD1
TGTGCCATCAGTAGGACAGGGGGCCCATCGGTAGACGGGGAGCTGTTTTTT
CAISRTGGPSVDGELFF
>-|TRBJ2-2|TRBV5-1|-
TGCGCCAGCAGCCTGGGACTTGAGAACACCGGGGAGCTGTTTTTT
CASSLGLENTGELFF
>-|TRBJ1-1|TRBV6-5|-
TGTGCCAGCAGCGGGGTGAACACTGAAGCTTTCTTT
CASSGVNTEAFF
>-|TRBJ2-1|TRBV5-6|-
TGTGCCAGCAGCCTACCGGGAACCTCTTTTAGCTCCTACAATGAGCAGTTCTTC
CASSLPGTSFSSYNEQFF
>-|TRBJ2-3|TRBV13|TRBD2
TGTGCCAGCAGCTTTGGACTAGCGGGGACTGGTACGCAGTATTTT
CASSFGLAGTGTQYF
>once|TRBJ1-2|TRBV10-3|TRBD1
TGTGCCATCAGCCTGGGACAGCTTAACTATGGCTACACCTTC
CAISLGQLNYGYTF
>-|TRBJ1-1|TRBV4-1|-
TGCGCCAGCAGCCTTAAGGAAGGGGCTAGGACTGAAGCTTTCTTT
CASSLKEGARTEAFF
>-|TRBJ2-2|TRBV6-5|-
TGTGCCAGCAGTTCACTGAATCGGGCCGGGGAGCTGTTTTTT
CASSSLNRAGELFF
>once|TRBJ1-1|TRBV18|-
TGTGCCAGCTCTTACCAGTGGCAGGGGAACACTGAAGCTTTCTTT
CASSYQWQGNTEAFF
>-|TRBJ1-2|TRBV27|TRBD1
TGTGCCAACAATCCGACAGGGGGGAACTATGGCTACACCTTC
CANNPTGGNYGYTF
>-|TRBJ1-1|TRBV27|TRBD1
TGTGCCAGCAGTATCGACAGGGTGGGCACTGAAGCTTTCTTT
CASSIDRVGTEAFF
>-|TRBJ2-5|TRBV18|-
TGTGCCAGCTCACGGAGCCCGGGGGTAGAGACCCAGTACTTC
CASSRSPGVETQYF
>-|TRBJ2-1|TRBV7-9|TRBD2
TGTGCCAGCAGGGCCCGACGAGGCGGGGGTTACACGGAGCAGTTCTTC
CASRARRGGGYTEQFF
>-|TRBJ2-7|TRBV7-2|-
TGTGCCAGCAGCGAACTAACCGCCGGTCCCGGCGAGCAGTACTTC
CASSELTAGPGEQYF
>once|TRBJ2-5|TRBV11-2|TRBD1
TGTGCCAGCAGCTTGGACAGGTTATCGGAGACCCAGTACTTC
CASSLDRLSETQYF
>-|TRBJ2-7|TRBV12-5|TRBD1
TGTGCTAGTGGTTTGACAGGGGGCGAGCAGTACTTC
CASGLTGGEQYF
>-|TRBJ2-5|TRBV12-3/TRBV12-4|-
TGTGCCAGCAGTTTGGTGGCGGGAGAGACCCAGTACTTC
CASSLVAGETQYF
>-|TRBJ2-7|TRBV29-1|TRBD2
TGCAGCGTGAGGACTAGCGGGGCGTACGAGCAGTACTTC
CSVRTSGAYEQYF
>once|TRBJ1-5|TRBV7-2|TRBD1
TGTGCCAGCAGCTTAGTAACAGGGGCGAATCAGCCCCAGCATTTT
CASSLVTGANQPQHF
>-|TRBJ2-2|TRBV10-3|TRBD2
TGTGCCAGCGGGGGGAAGGACCGAAACACCGGGGAGCTGTTTTTT
CASGGKDRNTGELFF
>-|TRBJ2-7|TRBV29-1|TRBD1
TGCAGCGTTGAAGGGACAGGGGGCTACGAGCAGTACTTC
CSVEGTGGYEQYF
>-|TRBJ2-3|TRBV24-1|TRBD2
TGTGCCACCAGTGATGCGACTAGCGGGGGCACAGATACGCAGTATTTT
CATSDATSGGTDTQYF
>-|TRBJ2-1|TRBV4-2|TRBD2
TGTGCCAGCAGCCACCTTATCCTTAGCGGGGGGGCCCAGTACAATGAGCAGTTCTTC
CASSHLILSGGAQYNEQFF
>-|TRBJ2-5|TRBV3-1/TRBV3-2|-
TGTGCCAGCAGCCCTCGACAGCCCTACGGGGAGACCCAGTACTTC
CASSPRQPYGETQYF
>-|TRBJ1-5|TRBV4-1|TRBD1
TGCGCCAGCAGCCAAGCCCAGGGGGGCCACGGCGGTCAGCCCCAGCATTTT
CASSQAQGGHGGQPQHF
>-|TRBJ2-3|TRBV29-1|TRBD2
TGCAGCGTGGAACTAGCGGGGGGAGGTACGCAGTATTTT
CSVELAGGGTQYF